These T cell receptor beta chains were read from a single sample in a study of T-cell memory formation after mild COVID-19. From the 5' RACE reads, TCRdb called clonotypes with MiXCR, one entry per CDR3 protein. The sample yields around 50,000 distinct CDR3 sequences, 25% to 30% seen once. Source material: PBMCs or a T cell subset sorted from them (not recorded which). The origin of the receptors is a man younger than 35 who had mild COVID-19 (a few samples of this study predate the infection). Cell type and time point are not known. The CDR3 runs from the conserved cysteine through the conserved F or W. D genes are given only for firm matches. Only part of the rows carry a size: once, few, many, or a class if the clone is expanded.

CDR3 DNA: TGCAGCGTTCTAACCCTAGCTAATGAGCAGTTCTTC
CDR3 protein: CSVLTLANEQFF
D gene: -
V gene: TRBV29-1
clone size: -
J gene: TRBJ2-1

CDR3 DNA: TGTGCCAGCAGCTCTCGACGGTACGAGCAGTACTTC
CDR3 protein: CASSSRRYEQYF
D gene: -
V gene: TRBV11-1
clone size: -
J gene: TRBJ2-7

CDR3 DNA: TGTGCCAGCAGCCCCCGGGAAAATCGCTATGGCTACACCTTC
CDR3 protein: CASSPRENRYGYTF
D gene: -
V gene: TRBV7-6
clone size: few
J gene: TRBJ1-2

CDR3 DNA: TGTGCCAGCAGTTTATCATCAGGGGGTCCCTACAATGAGCAGTTCTTC
CDR3 protein: CASSLSSGGPYNEQFF
D gene: TRBD1
V gene: TRBV27
clone size: -
J gene: TRBJ2-1

CDR3 DNA: TGTGCCAGCAGGTTGACTAGCGGGTCCTACGAGCAGTACTTC
CDR3 protein: CASRLTSGSYEQYF
D gene: TRBD2
V gene: TRBV12-3/TRBV12-4
clone size: -
J gene: TRBJ2-7

CDR3 DNA: TGCGCCAGCAGTGAGTCGAGGGGAACCTACAATGAGCAGTTCTTC
CDR3 protein: CASSESRGTYNEQFF
D gene: -
V gene: TRBV10-2
clone size: -
J gene: TRBJ2-1

CDR3 DNA: TGTGCCAGCACCCAGGGAGGCACCGGGGAGCTGTTTTTT
CDR3 protein: CASTQGGTGELFF
D gene: -
V gene: TRBV12-3/TRBV12-4
clone size: -
J gene: TRBJ2-2

CDR3 DNA: TGCGCCAGCAGCTTGGACCTGCAGGTGGGGCGTTATGGGACCCAGTACTTC
CDR3 protein: CASSLDLQVGRYGTQYF
D gene: -
V gene: TRBV5-1
clone size: few
J gene: TRBJ2-5

CDR3 DNA: TGTGCCAGCAGCGCCAGACAGGGAGGTGAGCAGTTCTTC
CDR3 protein: CASSARQGGEQFF
D gene: -
V gene: TRBV7-8
clone size: -
J gene: TRBJ2-1

CDR3 DNA: TGTGCCAGCAGCCTCGGGACTAGCGGGGGGTACTCCTATCCCTACGAGCAGTACTTC
CDR3 protein: CASSLGTSGGYSYPYEQYF
D gene: TRBD2
V gene: TRBV7-9
clone size: -
J gene: TRBJ2-7

CDR3 DNA: TGTGCCAGCAGCCTCACCTACAGAAACCAAGAGACCCAGTACTTC
CDR3 protein: CASSLTYRNQETQYF
D gene: -
V gene: TRBV7-2
clone size: few
J gene: TRBJ2-5

CDR3 DNA: TGCAGTGCTAGAGGCAGGGGGAACACTGAAGCTTTCTTT
CDR3 protein: CSARGRGNTEAFF
D gene: -
V gene: TRBV20-1
clone size: -
J gene: TRBJ1-1

CDR3 DNA: TGTGCCAGCAGTAGCCTGACAGACAGCTCCTACAATGAGCAGTTCTTC
CDR3 protein: CASSSLTDSSYNEQFF
D gene: -
V gene: TRBV6-2/TRBV6-3
clone size: -
J gene: TRBJ2-1

CDR3 DNA: TGTGCCAGCAGCCCTAGCCCTGACAGGGTTTCGTCAGATACGCAGTATTTT
CDR3 protein: CASSPSPDRVSSDTQYF
D gene: TRBD1
V gene: TRBV11-2
clone size: -
J gene: TRBJ2-3

CDR3 DNA: TGTGCCAGCAGTCCCCCCAGGGCTAGCCCTAACAATGAGCAGTTCTTC
CDR3 protein: CASSPPRASPNNEQFF
D gene: -
V gene: TRBV12-3/TRBV12-4
clone size: medium-sized
J gene: TRBJ2-1

CDR3 DNA: TGTGCCAGCAGCGGTTTGTACACCGGGGAGCTGTTTTTT
CDR3 protein: CASSGLYTGELFF
D gene: -
V gene: TRBV11-2
clone size: many
J gene: TRBJ2-2

CDR3 DNA: TGCAGTGCTGATCTACTAGCTACTAGCACAGATACGCAGTATTTT
CDR3 protein: CSADLLATSTDTQYF
D gene: -
V gene: TRBV20-1
clone size: -
J gene: TRBJ2-3

CDR3 DNA: TGTGCCAGCAGCGCTCCGGGGAGCACAGATACGCAGTATTTT
CDR3 protein: CASSAPGSTDTQYF
D gene: -
V gene: TRBV11-2
clone size: few
J gene: TRBJ2-3

CDR3 DNA: TGTGCCAGCAGCTCAATAGTTCCCGGCTACACCTTC
CDR3 protein: CASSSIVPGYTF
D gene: -
V gene: TRBV7-9
clone size: -
J gene: TRBJ1-2

CDR3 DNA: TGTGCCAGCAGTGAAGCCTCTTTGGGAGCAACCTCAACTAATGAAAAACTGTTTTTT
CDR3 protein: CASSEASLGATSTNEKLFF
D gene: -
V gene: TRBV2
clone size: -
J gene: TRBJ1-4

CDR3 DNA: TGCAGCGTTGCAGGCCACACCGGGGAGCTGTTTTTT
CDR3 protein: CSVAGHTGELFF
D gene: -
V gene: TRBV29-1
clone size: -
J gene: TRBJ2-2

CDR3 DNA: TGCGCCAGCAGTCAAATGGACACCGGGGAGCTGTTTTTT
CDR3 protein: CASSQMDTGELFF
D gene: -
V gene: TRBV4-1
clone size: few
J gene: TRBJ2-2

CDR3 DNA: TGTGCCAGCAGCGTCACAGGGTTGGCGGGCGATGAGCAGTTCTTC
CDR3 protein: CASSVTGLAGDEQFF
D gene: -
V gene: TRBV9
clone size: -
J gene: TRBJ2-1

CDR3 DNA: TGTGCCAGCAGTTGGGCAGTAGCTAACTATGGCTACACCTTC
CDR3 protein: CASSWAVANYGYTF
D gene: -
V gene: TRBV6-2/TRBV6-3
clone size: -
J gene: TRBJ1-2

CDR3 DNA: TGCAGCGTTGACTTCACTAGCGGGTTAGCGTATGAGCAGTTCTTC
CDR3 protein: CSVDFTSGLAYEQFF
D gene: TRBD2
V gene: TRBV29-1
clone size: -
J gene: TRBJ2-1

CDR3 DNA: TGTGCCAGCAGTGAAGGGCTAGCGGGGGGCCAAGAGACCCAGTACTTC
CDR3 protein: CASSEGLAGGQETQYF
D gene: TRBD2
V gene: TRBV2
clone size: few
J gene: TRBJ2-5

CDR3 DNA: TGTGCCAGCAGCCAAGATCGTCGGCGGGGGGTCACAGATACGCAGTATTTT
CDR3 protein: CASSQDRRRGVTDTQYF
D gene: TRBD2
V gene: TRBV3-1
clone size: few
J gene: TRBJ2-3

CDR3 DNA: TGTGCCAGCAGGACTACCACCCGAGCTTTCTTT
CDR3 protein: CASRTTTRAFF
D gene: -
V gene: TRBV6-2/TRBV6-3
clone size: -
J gene: TRBJ1-1

CDR3 DNA: TGTGCCAGCAGTATTCAGGGGGCTGGGGCCAACGTCCTGACTTTC
CDR3 protein: CASSIQGAGANVLTF
D gene: TRBD1
V gene: TRBV5-6
clone size: few
J gene: TRBJ2-6

CDR3 DNA: TGTGCCAGCAGCCCGGGGGTCCGGGGGGGAGATACGCAGTATTTT
CDR3 protein: CASSPGVRGGDTQYF
D gene: TRBD2
V gene: TRBV12-3/TRBV12-4
clone size: -
J gene: TRBJ2-3

CDR3 DNA: TGTGCCTGCCAGAAAGACTCTGGGGCCAACGTCCTGACTTTC
CDR3 protein: CACQKDSGANVLTF
D gene: -
V gene: TRBV30
clone size: many
J gene: TRBJ2-6

CDR3 DNA: TGTGCCAGCAGCTTAGCGAGGGCTAAATATGAGACCCAGTACTTC
CDR3 protein: CASSLARAKYETQYF
D gene: -
V gene: TRBV7-2
clone size: -
J gene: TRBJ2-5

CDR3 DNA: TGTGCCAGCAGTTTTGTAGGACAGGGGATACGAGAGACCCAGTACTTC
CDR3 protein: CASSFVGQGIRETQYF
D gene: TRBD1
V gene: TRBV12-3/TRBV12-4
clone size: few
J gene: TRBJ2-5

CDR3 DNA: TGTGCCAGCAGCGTCACTAGCGGGGGGCTTAATGAGCAGTTCTTC
CDR3 protein: CASSVTSGGLNEQFF
D gene: TRBD2
V gene: TRBV9
clone size: few
J gene: TRBJ2-1

CDR3 DNA: TGTGCCAGCAGCTCACCAAGGCCCGGGACAGATCTAGCGGGGACTTACAATGAGCAGTTCTTC
CDR3 protein: CASSSPRPGTDLAGTYNEQFF
D gene: TRBD2
V gene: TRBV11-1
clone size: many
J gene: TRBJ2-1

CDR3 DNA: TGTGCCACCAGCAGAGACGGGGGACGCACAGATACGCAGTATTTT
CDR3 protein: CATSRDGGRTDTQYF
D gene: -
V gene: TRBV15
clone size: -
J gene: TRBJ2-3

CDR3 DNA: TGTGCCAGCAGCGTATTGGGTAGCGGGGATCAAGAGACCCAGTACTTC
CDR3 protein: CASSVLGSGDQETQYF
D gene: TRBD2
V gene: TRBV9
clone size: -
J gene: TRBJ2-5

CDR3 DNA: TGTGCCAGCAGCCAAGGGGATAGCGGGGGTAATGAGCAGTTCTTC
CDR3 protein: CASSQGDSGGNEQFF
D gene: TRBD2
V gene: TRBV4-2
clone size: -
J gene: TRBJ2-1

CDR3 DNA: TGTGCCAGCAGCACCCGGGATTATCAGCCCCAGCATTTT
CDR3 protein: CASSTRDYQPQHF
D gene: -
V gene: TRBV7-2
clone size: many
J gene: TRBJ1-5

CDR3 DNA: TGTGCCATCAGTGAAGGGGGGGCAGATACGCAGTATTTT
CDR3 protein: CAISEGGADTQYF
D gene: -
V gene: TRBV10-3
clone size: -
J gene: TRBJ2-3

CDR3 DNA: TGCGCCAGCAGCCACGGGGCCCACCCCTATGAGCAGTTCTTC
CDR3 protein: CASSHGAHPYEQFF
D gene: -
V gene: TRBV4-1
clone size: few
J gene: TRBJ2-1

CDR3 DNA: TGCAGCGTTGAAGACCTCAGCTCCTACAATGAGCAGTTCTTC
CDR3 protein: CSVEDLSSYNEQFF
D gene: -
V gene: TRBV29-1
clone size: -
J gene: TRBJ2-1

CDR3 DNA: TGTGCCAGCAGTGAAGACCTAAATCAGCCCCAGCATTTT
CDR3 protein: CASSEDLNQPQHF
D gene: -
V gene: TRBV2
clone size: -
J gene: TRBJ1-5

CDR3 DNA: TGCGCCAGCAGCCAAGACGGGGGGCAGCCTTTACTGGATGGCTACACCTTC
CDR3 protein: CASSQDGGQPLLDGYTF
D gene: -
V gene: TRBV4-1
clone size: few
J gene: TRBJ1-2

CDR3 DNA: TGCAGCGTTATCTTACTCGGGCAGGGGGAGCCTGAAGCTTTCTTT
CDR3 protein: CSVILLGQGEPEAFF
D gene: TRBD1
V gene: TRBV29-1
clone size: -
J gene: TRBJ1-1

CDR3 DNA: TGCGCCAGCAGCCGAACGACCGGGACAGGGGGCTACGAGCAGTACTTC
CDR3 protein: CASSRTTGTGGYEQYF
D gene: TRBD1
V gene: TRBV4-1
clone size: -
J gene: TRBJ2-7

CDR3 DNA: TGTGCCAGCAGCTTATTAGAGGGGGCCAGCACAGATACGCAGTATTTT
CDR3 protein: CASSLLEGASTDTQYF
D gene: TRBD1
V gene: TRBV7-2
clone size: few
J gene: TRBJ2-3

CDR3 DNA: TGTGCCAGCAGTGTGGCGGGGGCAAGAGGAAATGAGCAGTTCTTC
CDR3 protein: CASSVAGARGNEQFF
D gene: -
V gene: TRBV25-1
clone size: -
J gene: TRBJ2-1

CDR3 DNA: TGCGCCAGCAGCCAAGGTCCGCGGGGGTATGAGCAGTTCTTC
CDR3 protein: CASSQGPRGYEQFF
D gene: TRBD2
V gene: TRBV4-3
clone size: few
J gene: TRBJ2-1

CDR3 DNA: TGTGCCAGCAGCTTGTGGGAGGGGGCAAACACCGGGGCCAACGTCCTGACTTTC
CDR3 protein: CASSLWEGANTGANVLTF
D gene: -
V gene: TRBV5-5
clone size: -
J gene: TRBJ2-6

CDR3 DNA: TGTGCCAGCAGCCCGGGAGGGGAGAGGGACACAGATACGCAGTATTTT
CDR3 protein: CASSPGGERDTDTQYF
D gene: TRBD2
V gene: TRBV12-3/TRBV12-4
clone size: -
J gene: TRBJ2-3

CDR3 DNA: TGTGCCAGCAGTGAAAAGGGCACAGATACGCAGTATTTT
CDR3 protein: CASSEKGTDTQYF
D gene: -
V gene: TRBV6-4
clone size: -
J gene: TRBJ2-3

CDR3 DNA: TGTGCCAGCCCGATCAAGCGGACTAGCGGGGGGAAGGATGAGCAGTTCTTC
CDR3 protein: CASPIKRTSGGKDEQFF
D gene: TRBD2
V gene: TRBV27
clone size: -
J gene: TRBJ2-1